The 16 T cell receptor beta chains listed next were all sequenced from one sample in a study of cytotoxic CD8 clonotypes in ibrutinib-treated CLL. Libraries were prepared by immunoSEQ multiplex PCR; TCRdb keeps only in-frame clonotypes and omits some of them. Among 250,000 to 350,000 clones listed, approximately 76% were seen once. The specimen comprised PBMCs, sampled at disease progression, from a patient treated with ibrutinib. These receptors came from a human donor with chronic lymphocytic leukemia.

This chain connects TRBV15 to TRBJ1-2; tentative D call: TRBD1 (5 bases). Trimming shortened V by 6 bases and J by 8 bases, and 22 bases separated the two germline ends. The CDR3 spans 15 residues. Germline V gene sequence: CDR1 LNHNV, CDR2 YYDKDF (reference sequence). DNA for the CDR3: TGTGCCACCAGGAGCGCCGGGACCCACTCCGGCGGCTACACCTTC. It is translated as CATRSAGTHSGGYTF.

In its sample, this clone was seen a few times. CDR3 in DNA: TGTGCCAGTAGTGCCCTCGGGAGACACTCTGGAAACACCATATATTTT. Protein product: CASSALGRHSGNTIYF. V usage is TRBV19 and J usage is TRBJ1-3; D unclear. Trimming left V 5 bases short and J 0 bases short, with 14 bases between. The CDR3 totals 16 residues. Germline CDR1 is LNHDA and CDR2 is SQIVND (reference sequence).

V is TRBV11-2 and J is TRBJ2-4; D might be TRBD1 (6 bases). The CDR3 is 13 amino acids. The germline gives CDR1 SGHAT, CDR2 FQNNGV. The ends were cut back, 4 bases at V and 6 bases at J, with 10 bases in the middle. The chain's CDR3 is CASSSSTGNIQYF. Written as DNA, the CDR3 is TGTGCCAGCAGCTCCTCGACAGGAAACATTCAGTACTTC.

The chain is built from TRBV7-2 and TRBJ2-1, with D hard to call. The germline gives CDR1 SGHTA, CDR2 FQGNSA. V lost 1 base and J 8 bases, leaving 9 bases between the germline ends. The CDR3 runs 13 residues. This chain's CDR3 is CASSLVPGYEQFF. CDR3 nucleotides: TGTGCCAGCAGCTTAGTACCGGGCTATGAGCAGTTCTTC.

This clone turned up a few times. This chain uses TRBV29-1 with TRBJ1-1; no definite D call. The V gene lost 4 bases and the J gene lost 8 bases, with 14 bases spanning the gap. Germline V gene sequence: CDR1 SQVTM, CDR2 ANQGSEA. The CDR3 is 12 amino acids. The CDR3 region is CSVVYARGEAFF. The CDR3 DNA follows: TGCAGCGTTGTCTATGCGAGAGGGGAAGCTTTCTTT. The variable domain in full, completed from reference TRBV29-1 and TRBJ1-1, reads SAVISQKPSRDICQRGTSLTIQCQVDSQVTMMFWYRQQPGQSLTLIATANQGSEATYESGFVIDKFPISRPNLTFSTLTVSNMSPEDSSIYLCSVVYARGEAFFGQGTRLTVV.

The DNA for the CDR3 is TGCAGTGCGGAGGGTCCCGAGCAGTTCTTC. It translates to CSAEGPEQFF. V usage is TRBV20-1 and J usage is TRBJ2-1; a weak D match, TRBD2 (6 bases). Germline V gene sequence: CDR1 DFQATT, CDR2 SNEGSKA (reference sequence). Trimming left V 6 bases short and J 10 bases short, with 10 bases between. The CDR3 totals 10 residues.

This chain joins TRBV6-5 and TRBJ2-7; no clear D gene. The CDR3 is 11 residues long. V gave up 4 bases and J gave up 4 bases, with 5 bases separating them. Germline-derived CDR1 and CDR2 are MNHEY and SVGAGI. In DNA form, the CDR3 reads TGTGCCAGCAGTTCTCAGTACGAGCAGTACTTC. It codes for CASSSQYEQYF.

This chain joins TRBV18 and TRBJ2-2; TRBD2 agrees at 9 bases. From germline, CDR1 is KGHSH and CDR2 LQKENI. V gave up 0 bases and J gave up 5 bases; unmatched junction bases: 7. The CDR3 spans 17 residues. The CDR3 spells CASSPPGMAGGTGELFF. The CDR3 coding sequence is TGTGCCAGCTCACCACCCGGAATGGCGGGAGGGACCGGGGAGCTGTTTTTT.

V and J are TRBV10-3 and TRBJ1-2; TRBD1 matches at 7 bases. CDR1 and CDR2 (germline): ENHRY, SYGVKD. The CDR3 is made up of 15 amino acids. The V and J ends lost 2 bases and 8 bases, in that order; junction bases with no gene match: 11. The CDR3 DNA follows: TGTGCCATCAGTGAGCCTAACCTGGGACAGTCAGGCTACACCTTC. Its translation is CAISEPNLGQSGYTF.

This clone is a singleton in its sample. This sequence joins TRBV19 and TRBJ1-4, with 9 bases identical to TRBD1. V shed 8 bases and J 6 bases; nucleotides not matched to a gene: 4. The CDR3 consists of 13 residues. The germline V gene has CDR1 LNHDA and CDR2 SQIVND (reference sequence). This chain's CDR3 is CASSRTGDEKLFF. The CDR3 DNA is TGTGCCAGTTCTAGGACAGGGGATGAAAAACTGTTTTTT.

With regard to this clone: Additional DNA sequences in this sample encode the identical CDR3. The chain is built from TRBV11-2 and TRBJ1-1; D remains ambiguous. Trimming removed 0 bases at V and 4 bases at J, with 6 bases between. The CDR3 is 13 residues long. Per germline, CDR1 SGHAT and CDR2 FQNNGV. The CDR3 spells CASSLERGTEAFF. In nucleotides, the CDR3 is TGTGCCAGCAGCTTAGAACGTGGCACTGAAGCTTTCTTT. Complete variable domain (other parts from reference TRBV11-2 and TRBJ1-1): EAGVAQSPRYKIIEKRQSVAFWCNPISGHATLYWYQQILGQGPKLLIQFQNNGVVDDSQLPKDRFSAERLKGVDSTLKIQPAKLEDSAVYLCASSLERGTEAFFGQGTRLTVV.

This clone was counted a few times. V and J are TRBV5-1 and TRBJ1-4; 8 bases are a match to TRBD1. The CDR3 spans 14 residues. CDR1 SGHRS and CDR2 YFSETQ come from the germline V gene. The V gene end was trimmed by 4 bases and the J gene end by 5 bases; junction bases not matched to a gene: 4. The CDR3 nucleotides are TGCGCCAGCAGCAGGACAGGGCCCAATGAAAAACTGTTTTTT. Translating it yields CASSRTGPNEKLFF. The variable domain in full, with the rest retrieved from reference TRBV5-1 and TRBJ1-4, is KAGVTQTPRYLIKTRGQQVTLSCSPISGHRSVSWYQQTPGQGLQFLFEYFSETQRNKGNFPGRFSGRQFSNSRSEMNVSTLELGDSALYLCASSRTGPNEKLFFGSGTQLSVL.

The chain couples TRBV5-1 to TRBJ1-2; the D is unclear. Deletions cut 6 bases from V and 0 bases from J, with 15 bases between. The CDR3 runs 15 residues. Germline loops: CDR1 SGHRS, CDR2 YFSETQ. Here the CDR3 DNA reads TGCGCCAGCACACGTGGAGCCCCCGCTAACTATGGCTACACCTTC. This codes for CASTRGAPANYGYTF.

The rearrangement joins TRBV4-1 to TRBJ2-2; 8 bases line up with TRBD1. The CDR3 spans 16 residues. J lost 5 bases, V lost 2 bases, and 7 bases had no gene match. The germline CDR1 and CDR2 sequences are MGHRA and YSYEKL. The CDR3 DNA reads TGCGCCAGCAGCCAAAGCCAGGGGGCGTTAACCGGGGAGCTGTTTTTT. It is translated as CASSQSQGALTGELFF.

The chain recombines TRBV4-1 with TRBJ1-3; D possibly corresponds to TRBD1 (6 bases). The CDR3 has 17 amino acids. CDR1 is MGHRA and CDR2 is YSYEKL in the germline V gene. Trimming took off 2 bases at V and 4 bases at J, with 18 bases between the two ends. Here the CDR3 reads CASSQPGQSHWGNTIYF. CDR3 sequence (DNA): TGCGCCAGCAGCCAACCTGGACAGTCTCACTGGGGAAACACCATATATTTT.

This chain's CDR3 is CASSGGQATYEQYF. The CDR3 bases are TGCGCCAGCAGTGGCGGACAGGCTACCTACGAGCAGTACTTC. V and J are TRBV10-2 and TRBJ2-7; 7 nucleotides align to TRBD1. This CDR3 comprises 14 residues. CDR1 and CDR2 (germline): WSHSY, SAAADI. The V gene end was trimmed by 4 bases and the J gene end by 2 bases; junction bases not matched to a gene: 5.